This T cell receptor beta chain was found in a study of blood T cell repertoires in COVID-19. The wider study: Specimens from acute and convalescent COVID-19 originated in the United States, Italy and Spain. PBMCs, B-cell-depleted T cells, or T cells were the source of the cDNA or gDNA that made up the material.

Source study methods: Reference gene primer amplification yielded estimated nucleated cell counts. Method: immunoSEQ multiplex PCR; TCRdb's copy keeps in-frame clones and lacks some. That table furnishes V, J and clone size, whereas the DNA furnished D and trimming. Among a few hundred thousand clones listed, about 85% were seen once. Germline assignment: CDR1 MGHDK and CDR2 SYGVNS. Trimming removed 2 bases from V and 10 bases from J; junction bases left unmatched: 4. This CDR3 has 14 amino acids. The sequence derives from a man younger than 35 with active or convalescent COVID-19. Sequenced input: peripheral blood. The rearrangement joins TRBV25-1 to TRBJ1-6; TRBD1 aligns across 8 bases. CDR3 bases: TGTGCCAGCAGTGAAGGACAGGGTTGGTCACCCCTCCACTTT. Encoded protein: CASSEGQGWSPLHF. Based on the CDR3 plus reference TRBV25-1 and TRBJ1-6, the full variable domain is EADIYQTPRYLVIGTGKKITLECSQTMGHDKMYWYQQDPGMELHLIHYSYGVNSTEKGDLSSESTVSRIRTEHFPLTLESARPSHTSQYLCASSEGQGWSPLHFGNGTRLTVT.